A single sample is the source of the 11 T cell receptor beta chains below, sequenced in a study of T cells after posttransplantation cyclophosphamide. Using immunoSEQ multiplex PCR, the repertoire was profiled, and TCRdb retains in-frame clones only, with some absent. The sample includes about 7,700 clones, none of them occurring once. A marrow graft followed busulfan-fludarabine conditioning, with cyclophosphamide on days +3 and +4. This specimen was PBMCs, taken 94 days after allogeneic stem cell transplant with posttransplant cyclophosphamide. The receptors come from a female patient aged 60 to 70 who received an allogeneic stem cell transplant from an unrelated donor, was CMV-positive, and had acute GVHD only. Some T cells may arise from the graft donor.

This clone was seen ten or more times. DNA of the CDR3: TGTGCCACCAGTACTAGCGGGGGGACCTACGAGCAGTACTTC. Translation gives CATSTSGGTYEQYF. The chain has TRBV15 and TRBJ2-7, with TRBD2 matching over 12 bases. There are 14 residues in the CDR3. CDR1 and CDR2 from the germline V gene are LNHNV and YYDKDF (reference sequence). With V trimmed by 6 bases and J by 2 bases, 2 bases remained unmatched.

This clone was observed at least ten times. The CDR3: CASSYSRDISSYEQYF. In DNA, the CDR3 is TGTGCCAGCAGTTACTCGAGGGACATAAGTTCCTACGAGCAGTACTTC. The chain couples TRBV6-8 to TRBJ2-7; a possible D gene is TRBD1 (6 bases). Looked up from germline, CDR1 is MNHGY and CDR2 is SAAAGT. V gave up 0 bases and J gave up 1 base, with 13 bases separating them. This CDR3 spans 16 amino acids.

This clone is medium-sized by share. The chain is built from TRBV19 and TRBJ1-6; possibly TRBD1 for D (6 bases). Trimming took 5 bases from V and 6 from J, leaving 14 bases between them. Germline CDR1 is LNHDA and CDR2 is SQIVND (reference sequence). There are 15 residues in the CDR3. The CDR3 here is CASSEQTGANSPLHF. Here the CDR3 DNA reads TGTGCCAGTAGTGAACAGACAGGTGCTAATTCACCCCTCCACTTT.

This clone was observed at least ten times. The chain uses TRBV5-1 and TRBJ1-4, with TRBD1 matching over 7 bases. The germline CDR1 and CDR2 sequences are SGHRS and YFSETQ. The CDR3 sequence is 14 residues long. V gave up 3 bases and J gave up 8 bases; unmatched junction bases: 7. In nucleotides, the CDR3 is TGCGCCAGCAGCTCGACAGGGTTAAGCGAAAAACTGTTTTTT. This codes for CASSSTGLSEKLFF.

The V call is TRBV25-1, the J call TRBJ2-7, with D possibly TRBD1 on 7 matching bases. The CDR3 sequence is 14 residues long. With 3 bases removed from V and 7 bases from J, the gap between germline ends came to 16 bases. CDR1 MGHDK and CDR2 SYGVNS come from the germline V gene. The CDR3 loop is CASSDRDSAGEQYF. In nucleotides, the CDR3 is TGTGCCAGCAGTGATAGGGACAGTGCGGGGGAGCAGTACTTC.

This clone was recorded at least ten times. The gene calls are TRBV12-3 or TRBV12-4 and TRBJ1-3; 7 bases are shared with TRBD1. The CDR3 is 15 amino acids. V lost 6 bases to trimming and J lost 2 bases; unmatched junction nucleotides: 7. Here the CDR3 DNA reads TGTGCCAGCAGCCCTACAGGGGTACCTGGAAACACCATATATTTT. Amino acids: CASSPTGVPGNTIYF.

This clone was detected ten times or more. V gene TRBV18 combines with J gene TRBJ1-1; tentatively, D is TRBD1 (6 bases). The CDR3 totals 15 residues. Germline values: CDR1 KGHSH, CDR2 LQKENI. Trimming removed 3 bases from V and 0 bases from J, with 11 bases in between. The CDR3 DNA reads TGTGCCAGCTCACCTGGGACATTCATGAACACTGAAGCTTTCTTT. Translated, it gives CASSPGTFMNTEAFF.

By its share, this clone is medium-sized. As DNA, the CDR3 is TGTGCCAGCAGTCACCCGGGACAGGGGAAGTTGTTTTTT. Its translation: CASSHPGQGKLFF. The genes are TRBV6-6 and TRBJ1-4, with TRBD1 identical over 10 bases. This CDR3 is built from 13 residues. The germline V gene has CDR1 MNHNY and CDR2 SVGAGI (reference sequence). Losses at the gene ends were 5 bases for V and 15 bases for J; bases not matched to a gene: 9.

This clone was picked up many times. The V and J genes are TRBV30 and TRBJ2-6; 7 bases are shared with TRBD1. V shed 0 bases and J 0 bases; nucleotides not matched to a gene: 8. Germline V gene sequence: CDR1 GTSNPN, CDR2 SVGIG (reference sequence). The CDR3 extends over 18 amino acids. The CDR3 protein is CAWSVFRTGLSGANVLTF. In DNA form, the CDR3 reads TGTGCCTGGAGTGTCTTTCGGACAGGCCTCTCTGGGGCCAACGTCCTGACTTTC. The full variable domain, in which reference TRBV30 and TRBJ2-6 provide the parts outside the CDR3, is SQTIHQWPATLVQPVGSPLSLECTVEGTSNPNLYWYRQAAGRGLQLLFYSVGIGQISSEVPQNLSASRPQDRQFILSSKKLLLSDSGFYLCAWSVFRTGLSGANVLTFGAGSRLTVL.

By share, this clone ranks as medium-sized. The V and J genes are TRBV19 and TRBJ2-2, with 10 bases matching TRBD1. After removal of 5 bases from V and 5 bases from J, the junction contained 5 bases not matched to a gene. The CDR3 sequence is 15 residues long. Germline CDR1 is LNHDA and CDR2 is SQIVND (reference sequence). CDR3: CASSFRQGATGELFF. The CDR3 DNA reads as TGTGCCAGTAGTTTCCGACAGGGGGCAACCGGGGAGCTGTTTTTT.

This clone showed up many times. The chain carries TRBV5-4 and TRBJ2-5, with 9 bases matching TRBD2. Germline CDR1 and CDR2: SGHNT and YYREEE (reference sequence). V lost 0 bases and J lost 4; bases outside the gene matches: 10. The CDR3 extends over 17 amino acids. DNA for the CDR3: TGTGCCAGCAGCTTGGTCCCCCTGGCGGGGGGGCGAGAGACCCAGTACTTC. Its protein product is CASSLVPLAGGRETQYF.